This TCR beta chain was sequenced during a study of T cells in Graves' hyperthyroidism and ophthalmopathy. CDR1 and CDR2 from the germline V gene are SGHRS and YFSETQ. Deletions cut 4 bases from V and 7 bases from J, with 13 bases between. The CDR3 totals 13 residues. Template material for amplifying TCR beta CDR3 regions consisted of RNA transcripts. Carried out on the TCR CDR3, a first-round RT-PCR used the HTBI primer set. Each CDR3 protein is one row after TCRdb ran MiXCR on the multiplex PCR reads. Seen here are around 300,000 distinct CDR3 sequences, roughly 22% observed once, and the top ten hold over 55%. This clonotype was recorded a few times. The authors obtained PBMCs from over 7.5 ml of fresh peripheral blood.

This clonotype was sampled from a man aged 30 to 39 with Graves' ophthalmopathy. Sequencing was carried out using blood. This chain connects TRBV5-1 to TRBJ2-3; TRBD2 is a possible D gene (6 bases). The CDR3 sequence: CASSVRGLHTQYF. DNA of the CDR3: TGCGCCAGCAGCGTCCGGGGACTTCATACGCAGTATTTT.